This T cell receptor (beta chain) was identified in a study of technical replicates of blood from a few donors. Repertoires were generated with immunoSEQ multiplex PCR, while TCRdb's copy carries only in-frame clones and drops some. The data contain 15,000 to 20,000 clones, just under 90% of them singletons. Germline assignment: CDR1 SQVTM and CDR2 ANQGSEA. Trimming removed 5 bases from V and 10 bases from J, with 14 bases in between. CDR3 length: 12 amino acids. In its sample, this clone was seen once. Sequencing was performed on PBMCs. The gene calls are TRBV29-1 and TRBJ1-4; D is unclear. This clonotype was obtained from a human donor in good health. CDR3 sequence: CSVRSAGGKLFF. CDR3 DNA: TGCAGCGTTAGGTCAGCAGGTGGAAAACTGTTTTTT.